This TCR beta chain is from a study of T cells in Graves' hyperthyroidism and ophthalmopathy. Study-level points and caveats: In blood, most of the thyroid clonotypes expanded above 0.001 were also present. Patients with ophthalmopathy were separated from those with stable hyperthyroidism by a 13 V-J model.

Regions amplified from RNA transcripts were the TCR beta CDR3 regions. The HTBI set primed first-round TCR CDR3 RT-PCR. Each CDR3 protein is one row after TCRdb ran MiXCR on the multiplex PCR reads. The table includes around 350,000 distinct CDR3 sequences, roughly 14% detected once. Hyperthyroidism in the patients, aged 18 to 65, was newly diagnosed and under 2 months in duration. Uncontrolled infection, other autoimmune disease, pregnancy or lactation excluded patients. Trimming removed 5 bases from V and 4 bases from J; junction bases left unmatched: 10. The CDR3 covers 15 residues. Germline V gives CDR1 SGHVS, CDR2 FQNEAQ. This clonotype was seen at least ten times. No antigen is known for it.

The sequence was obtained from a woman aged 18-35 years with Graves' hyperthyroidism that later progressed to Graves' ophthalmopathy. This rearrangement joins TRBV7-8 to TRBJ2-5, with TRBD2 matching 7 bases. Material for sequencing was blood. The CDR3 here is CASSPWAGVRETQYF. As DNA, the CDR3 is TGTGCCAGCAGCCCCTGGGCGGGGGTGAGAGAGACCCAGTACTTC.